The text below deals with one TCR beta chain. Its antigen is not known. The germline V gene has CDR1 MNHEY and CDR2 SVGAGI. V dropped 8 bases and J dropped 6 bases, with 8 bases sitting between them. CDR3 size: 11 residues. TCRdb keeps only in-frame clones here, not all; method: immunoSEQ multiplex PCR. The data hold some 580,000 clones, with 98% observed a single time. CD45RO-negative cells were positively selected for CCR7, leaving out terminally differentiated effector memory CD45RA+ cells. Each of the donors was a healthy adult who was HIV-negative and had not had a recent acute infection or vaccination. This sample was taken from a study of shared clonotypes between healthy human individuals. Study-level results: Sampling involved blood alone; tissue repertoires likely differ. In several donors, about 5% of naive CD4 clonotypes appeared in common. An effect of sequencing depth on clonotype sharing among donors was expected.

The V call is TRBV6-5, the J call TRBJ2-1; D remains ambiguous. Sequencing was performed on naive CD8+ T cells sorted from blood. This TCR was recovered from a man aged 25 to 45 in good health. This chain's CDR3 is CASRDFNEQFF. The DNA of the CDR3 is TGTGCCAGCCGAGATTTCAATGAGCAGTTCTTC.